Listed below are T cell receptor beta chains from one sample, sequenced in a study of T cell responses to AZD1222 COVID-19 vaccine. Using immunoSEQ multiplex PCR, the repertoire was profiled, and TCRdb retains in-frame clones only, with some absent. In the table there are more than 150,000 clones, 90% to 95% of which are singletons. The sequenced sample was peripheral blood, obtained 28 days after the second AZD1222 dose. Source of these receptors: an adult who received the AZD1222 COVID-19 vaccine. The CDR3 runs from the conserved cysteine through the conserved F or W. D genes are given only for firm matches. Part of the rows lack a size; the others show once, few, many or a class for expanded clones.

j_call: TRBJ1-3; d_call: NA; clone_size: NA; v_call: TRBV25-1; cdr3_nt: TGTGCCAGCAGTGATCCTGTGGGAAACACCATATATTTT; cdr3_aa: CASSDPVGNTIYF
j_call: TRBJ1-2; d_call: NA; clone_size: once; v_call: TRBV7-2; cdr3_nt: TGTGCCAGCAGCTTGGGTCTGTCGGGGAGCGGCTACACCTTC; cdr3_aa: CASSLGLSGSGYTF
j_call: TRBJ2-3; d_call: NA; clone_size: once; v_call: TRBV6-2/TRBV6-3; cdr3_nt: TGTGCCAGCAGTTATAGAGATACGCAGTATTTT; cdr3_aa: CASSYRDTQYF
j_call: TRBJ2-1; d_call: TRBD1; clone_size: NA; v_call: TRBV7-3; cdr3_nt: TGTGCCAGCAGCTTATTGGGACAGTCCAATGAGCAGTTCTTC; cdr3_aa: CASSLLGQSNEQFF
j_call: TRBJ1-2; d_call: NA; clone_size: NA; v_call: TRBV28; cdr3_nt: TGTGCCAGCAGGTCGGGACCCTCTGGGTACTATGGCTACACCTTC; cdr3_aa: CASRSGPSGYYGYTF
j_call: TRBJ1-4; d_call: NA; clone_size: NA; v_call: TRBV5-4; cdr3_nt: TGTGCCAGCAGCCCCTTACCAGAGAGTGAAAAACTGTTTTTT; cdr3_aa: CASSPLPESEKLFF
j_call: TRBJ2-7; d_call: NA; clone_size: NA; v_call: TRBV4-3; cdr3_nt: TGCGCCAGCAGCCAAGACAGAACCGAGCAGTACTTC; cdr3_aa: CASSQDRTEQYF
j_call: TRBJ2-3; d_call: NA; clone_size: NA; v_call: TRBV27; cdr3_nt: TGTGCCAGCAGTCCCGATATGGGGCTGGCAGATACGCAGTATTTT; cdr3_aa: CASSPDMGLADTQYF
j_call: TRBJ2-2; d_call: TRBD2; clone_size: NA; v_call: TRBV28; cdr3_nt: TGTGCCAGCAGTTCCAGACCTAGCGGGAGGGCCAACACCGGGGAGCTGTTTTTT; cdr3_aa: CASSSRPSGRANTGELFF
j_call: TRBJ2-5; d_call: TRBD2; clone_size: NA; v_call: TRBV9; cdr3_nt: TGTGCCAGCAGCGGCAGATATAGCGGGAGAACGGAGACCCAGTACTTC; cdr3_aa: CASSGRYSGRTETQYF
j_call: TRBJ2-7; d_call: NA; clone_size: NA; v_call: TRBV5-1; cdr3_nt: TGCGCCAGCAGCTCCGCGTCCGGACAGCCTTACGAGCAGTACTTC; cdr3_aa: CASSSASGQPYEQYF
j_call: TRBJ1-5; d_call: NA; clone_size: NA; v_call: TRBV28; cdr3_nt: TGTGCCAGCAGTTTAGCAGGGTTCAATCAGCCCCAGCATTTT; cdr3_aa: CASSLAGFNQPQHF
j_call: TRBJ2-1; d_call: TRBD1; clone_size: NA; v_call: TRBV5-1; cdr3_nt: TGCGCCAGCAGCTCCCCAGGGGGTAATGAGCAGTTCTTC; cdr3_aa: CASSSPGGNEQFF
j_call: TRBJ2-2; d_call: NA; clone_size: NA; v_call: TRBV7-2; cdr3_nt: TGTGCCAGCAGCTTAGTGGCTAGCCCGAACACCGGGGAGCTGTTTTTT; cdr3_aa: CASSLVASPNTGELFF
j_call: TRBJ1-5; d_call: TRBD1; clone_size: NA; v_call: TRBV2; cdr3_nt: TGTGCCAGCAGCGACCCTTCAGACAGGGGGCGTTCATTATATCAGCCCCAGCATTTT; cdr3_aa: CASSDPSDRGRSLYQPQHF
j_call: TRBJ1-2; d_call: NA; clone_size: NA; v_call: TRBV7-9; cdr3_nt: TGTGCCAGCAGCTGGAGGGAGGTCTATGGCTACACCTTC; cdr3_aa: CASSWREVYGYTF
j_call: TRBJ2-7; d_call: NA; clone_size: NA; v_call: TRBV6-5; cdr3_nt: TGTGCCAGCATCGACAGGACTTCCTACGAGCAGTACTTC; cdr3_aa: CASIDRTSYEQYF
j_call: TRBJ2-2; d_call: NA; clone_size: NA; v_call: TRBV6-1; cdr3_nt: TGTGCCAGCAGTGACATCCAGAACACCGGGGAGCTGTTTTTT; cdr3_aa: CASSDIQNTGELFF
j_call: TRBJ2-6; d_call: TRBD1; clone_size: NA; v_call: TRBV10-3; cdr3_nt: TGTGCCATCAGCGGACAGGCCTCTGGGGCCAACGTCCTGACTTTC; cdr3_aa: CAISGQASGANVLTF
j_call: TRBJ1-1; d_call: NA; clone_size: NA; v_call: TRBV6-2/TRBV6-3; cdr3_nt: TGTGCCAGCAGTTCCGGGACAAAGGGTAAAGCTTTCTTT; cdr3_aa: CASSSGTKGKAFF
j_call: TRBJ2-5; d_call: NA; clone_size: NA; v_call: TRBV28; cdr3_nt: TGTGCCAGCAGTACCATAACTCGAGAGACCCAGTACTTC; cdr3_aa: CASSTITRETQYF
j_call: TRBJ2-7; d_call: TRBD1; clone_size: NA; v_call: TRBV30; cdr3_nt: TGTGCCTGGAGCCCTACAGGGGAAGGCGAGCAGTACTTC; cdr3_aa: CAWSPTGEGEQYF
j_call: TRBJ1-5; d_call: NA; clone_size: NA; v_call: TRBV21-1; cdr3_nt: TGTGCCAGCAGCAACCCAATTCCGGGACAGAATCAGCCCCAGCATTTT; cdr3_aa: CASSNPIPGQNQPQHF
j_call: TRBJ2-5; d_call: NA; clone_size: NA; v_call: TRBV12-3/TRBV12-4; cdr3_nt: TGTGCCAGCAGTTTTAGAGACTACCAGTACTTC; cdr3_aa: CASSFRDYQYF
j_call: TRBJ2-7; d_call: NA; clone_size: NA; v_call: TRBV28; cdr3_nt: TGTGCCAGCAGTTTCGCCCGCTACGAGCAGTACTTC; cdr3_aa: CASSFARYEQYF
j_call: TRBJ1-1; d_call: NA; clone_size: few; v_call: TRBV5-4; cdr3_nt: TGTGCCAGCAGTTATGGGAGTACTGAAGCTTTCTTT; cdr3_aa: CASSYGSTEAFF
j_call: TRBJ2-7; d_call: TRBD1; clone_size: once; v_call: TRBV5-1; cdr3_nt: TGCGCCAGCAGCGGATCCGGGACAGGGGTCTACGAGCAGTACTTC; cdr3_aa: CASSGSGTGVYEQYF
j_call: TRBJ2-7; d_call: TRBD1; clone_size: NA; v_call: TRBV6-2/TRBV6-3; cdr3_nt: TGTGCCAGCAGTTACTCGGACAGGGGAGGCGGCGAGCAGTACTTC; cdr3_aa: CASSYSDRGGGEQYF
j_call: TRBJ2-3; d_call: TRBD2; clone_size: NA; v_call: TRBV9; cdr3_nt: TGTGCCAGCAGCGAGCTCACTAGCGGGAGCGCAGATACGCAGTATTTT; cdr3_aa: CASSELTSGSADTQYF